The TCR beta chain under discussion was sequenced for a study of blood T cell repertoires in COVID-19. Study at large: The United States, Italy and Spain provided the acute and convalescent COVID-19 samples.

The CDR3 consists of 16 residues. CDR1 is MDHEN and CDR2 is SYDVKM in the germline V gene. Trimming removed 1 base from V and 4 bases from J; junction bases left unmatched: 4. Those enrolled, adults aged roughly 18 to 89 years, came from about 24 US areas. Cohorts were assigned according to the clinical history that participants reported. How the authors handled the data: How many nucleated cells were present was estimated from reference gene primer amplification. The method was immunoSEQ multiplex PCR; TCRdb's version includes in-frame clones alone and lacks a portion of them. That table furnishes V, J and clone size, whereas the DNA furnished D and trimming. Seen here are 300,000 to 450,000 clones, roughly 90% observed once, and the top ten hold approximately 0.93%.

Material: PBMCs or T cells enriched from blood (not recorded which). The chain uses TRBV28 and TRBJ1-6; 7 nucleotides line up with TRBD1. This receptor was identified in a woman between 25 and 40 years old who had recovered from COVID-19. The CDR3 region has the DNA TGTGCCAGCAGTTTATCCGGGACAGCTTATAATTCACCCCTCCACTTT. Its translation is CASSLSGTAYNSPLHF.